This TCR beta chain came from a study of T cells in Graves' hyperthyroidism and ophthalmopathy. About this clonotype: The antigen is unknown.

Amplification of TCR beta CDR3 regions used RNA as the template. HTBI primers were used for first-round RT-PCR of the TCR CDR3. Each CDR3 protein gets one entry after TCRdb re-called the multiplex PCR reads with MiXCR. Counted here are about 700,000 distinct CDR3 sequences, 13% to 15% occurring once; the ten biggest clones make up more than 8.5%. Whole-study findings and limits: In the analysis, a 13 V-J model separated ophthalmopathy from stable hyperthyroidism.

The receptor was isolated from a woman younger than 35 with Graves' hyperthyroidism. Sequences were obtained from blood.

As DNA, the CDR3 is TGTGCCAGCAGCTTATTTGGGGGACCCCCCTACGAGCAGTACTTC. It specifies CASSLFGGPPYEQYF. The gene calls are TRBV7-8 and TRBJ2-7; D is perhaps TRBD1 or TRBD2 (5 bases each). Between the trimmed V and J ends, which lost 2 bases and 2 bases, there was a span of 13 bases. CDR3 size: 15 residues. Looked up from germline, CDR1 is SGHVS and CDR2 is FQNEAQ.